These 16 T cell receptor beta chains originate from one sample sequenced in a study of T cell responses to AZD1222 COVID-19 vaccine. Using immunoSEQ multiplex PCR, the repertoire was profiled, and TCRdb retains in-frame clones only, with some absent. The sample lists 110,000 or so clones, about 89% occurring once. This specimen consisted of peripheral blood, obtained 28 days after the second AZD1222 dose. These receptors were obtained from an adult who received the AZD1222 COVID-19 vaccine.

This clone was counted a single time. This sequence joins TRBV15 and TRBJ1-1, with 8 bases that match TRBD1. The trim removed 1 base at V and 7 bases at J, leaving 5 bases unmatched. Per the germline V gene, CDR1 is LNHNV and CDR2 is YYDKDF (reference sequence). There are 14 residues in the CDR3. The CDR3 here is CATSRAPGTGEAFF. CDR3 in DNA: TGTGCCACCAGCAGAGCCCCCGGGACAGGTGAAGCTTTCTTT.

The rearrangement uses TRBV18 and TRBJ1-4; weak D call: TRBD1 (6 bases). Germline V gene sequence: CDR1 KGHSH, CDR2 LQKENI. The CDR3 sequence is 13 residues long. Trimming took off 6 bases at V and 8 bases at J, with 13 bases between the two ends. This CDR3 is CASSAGAGEKLFF. CDR3 sequence (DNA): TGTGCCAGCTCCGCGGGGGCGGGAGAAAAACTGTTTTTT. The variable domain in full, with the rest retrieved from reference TRBV18 and TRBJ1-4, is NAGVMQNPRHLVRRRGQEARLRCSPMKGHSHVYWYRQLPEEGLKFMVYLQKENIIDESGMPKERFSAEFPKEGPSILRIQQVVRGDSAAYFCASSAGAGEKLFFGSGTQLSVL.

The gene calls are TRBV12-3 or TRBV12-4 and TRBJ2-7, with D unclear. Trimming left V 6 bases short and J 6 bases short, with 12 bases between. CDR3 size: 12 residues. In DNA, the CDR3 is TGTGCCAGCAGCCCCCCCTCTGGCGAGCAGTACTTC. Amino acids: CASSPPSGEQYF.

In this sample, this clone turned up once. This sequence joins TRBV5-1 and TRBJ2-1; tentative D call: TRBD1 (6 bases). The V gene's germline CDR1 is SGHRS and CDR2 YFSETQ. Between the trimmed V and J ends, which lost 3 bases and 8 bases, there was a span of 18 bases. The CDR3 totals 15 residues. CDR3 coding DNA: TGCGCCAGCAGCTCCACTGCCGGGACAATCTATGAGCAGTTCTTC. Translating it yields CASSSTAGTIYEQFF.

The chain joins TRBV2 to TRBJ2-2; a possible D gene is TRBD2 (6 bases). Germline V gene lookup returns CDR1 SNHLY and CDR2 FYNNEI. The V end was cut by 6 bases, the J end by 10 bases, with 15 bases between. The CDR3 sequence is 13 residues long. CDR3 in amino acids: CASRREPKEELFF. CDR3 nucleotide sequence: TGTGCCAGCAGGCGGGAACCAAAAGAGGAGCTGTTTTTT.

With regard to this clone: Distinct nucleotide sequences in the sample also encode this CDR3. J is TRBJ2-2 and V is TRBV7-3; D unresolved. From germline, CDR1 is SGHTA and CDR2 FQGTGA. CDR3 length equals 14 residues. The ends were cut back, 5 bases at V and 1 base at J, with 8 bases in the middle. CDR3 sequence reads: CASSPTGNTGELFF. The CDR3 DNA reads TGTGCCAGCAGCCCCACGGGGAACACCGGGGAGCTGTTTTTT.

The chain carries TRBV6-2 or TRBV6-3 and TRBJ1-6, with 11 bases that match TRBD1. J lost 10 bases, V lost 5 bases, and 10 bases had no gene match. The CDR3 is 16 residues long. CDR1 is MNHEY and CDR2 is SVGEGT in the germline V gene. CDR3 residues: CASSNDPGQGGSPLHF. In DNA form, the CDR3 reads TGTGCCAGCAGTAACGACCCGGGACAGGGGGGCTCACCCCTCCACTTT.

The chain joins TRBV9 to TRBJ1-3; D gene uncertain. V lost 0 bases and J 1 base, leaving 8 bases between the germline ends. Germline CDR1 SGDLS, CDR2 YYNGEE. The CDR3 extends over 15 amino acids. The CDR3 region is CASSVEVGSGNTIYF. The CDR3 DNA sequence: TGTGCCAGCAGCGTAGAGGTAGGGTCTGGAAACACCATATATTTT.

The rearrangement joins TRBV7-3 to TRBJ2-1; 7 bases map to TRBD1. With V trimmed by 5 bases and J by 4 bases, 14 bases remained unmatched. Per germline, CDR1 SGHTA and CDR2 FQGTGA. The CDR3 is 17 amino acids. The CDR3 coding sequence is TGTGCCAGCAGCCAACGCGCCCAAGGGGGCGAGTACAATGAGCAGTTCTTC. Amino acids: CASSQRAQGGEYNEQFF.

The sample holds a few counts of this clone. The V and J genes are TRBV5-4 and TRBJ2-3; 12 positions agree with TRBD2. Trimming took 3 bases from V and 5 from J; bases not matched to a gene: 7. From germline, CDR1 is SGHNT and CDR2 YYREEE (reference sequence). The CDR3 is made up of 16 amino acids. CDR3 sequence (DNA): TGTGCCAGCAGCTCCGTGTGGACTAGCGGGGAAGATACGCAGTATTTT. Amino acids: CASSSVWTSGEDTQYF.

V is TRBV5-1 and J is TRBJ1-1; D is ambiguous. Germline V lookup: CDR1 SGHRS, CDR2 YFSETQ. This CDR3 is 12 amino acids long. Trimming stripped 5 bases from V and 6 bases from J, with 11 bases between. The CDR3 DNA sequence: TGCGCCAGCAGTCCAGACGCGGCTGAAGCTTTCTTT. Translating gives CASSPDAAEAFF.

The sample holds one count of this clone. The chain employs TRBV7-2 and TRBJ2-7; 7 bases are shared with TRBD2. From germline, CDR1 is SGHTA and CDR2 FQGNSA. The CDR3 sequence is 15 residues long. Trimming cost V 1 base and J 4 bases; bases outside gene matches: 7. The CDR3 here is CASSLVVGAGYEQYF. The CDR3 DNA reads as TGTGCCAGCAGCTTAGTCGTAGGAGCGGGGTACGAGCAGTACTTC.

The chain has TRBV3-1 (or the pseudogene TRBV3-2) and TRBJ1-2; D call uncertain. This CDR3 spans 12 amino acids. The V end was cut by 1 base, the J end by 7 bases, with 7 bases between. Germline V CDR1 and CDR2: LGHDT, YNNKEL (reference sequence). The CDR3: CASSQGGGGYTF. Written as DNA, the CDR3 is TGTGCCAGCAGCCAAGGTGGAGGTGGCTACACCTTC.

This chain uses TRBV3-1 (or the pseudogene TRBV3-2) with TRBJ2-3; 13 positions agree with TRBD2. The V gene end was trimmed by 3 bases and the J gene end by 6 bases; junction bases not matched to a gene: 6. The CDR3 is 16 residues long. CDR1 and CDR2 (germline): LGHDT, YNNKEL (reference sequence). The chain's CDR3 is CASSQRLAGGSDTQYF. CDR3 nucleotides: TGTGCCAGCAGCCAGCGACTAGCGGGGGGCTCCGATACGCAGTATTTT.

The chain has TRBV4-1 and TRBJ1-2, with a tentative D call TRBD1 (5 bases). This CDR3 is built from 17 residues. Germline CDR1 and CDR2: MGHRA and YSYEKL. V was pared by 0 bases and J by 3 bases, with 17 bases between. The CDR3 coding sequence is TGCGCCAGCAGCCAAGAGGAAAGGGGCAGACTCTACTATGGCTACACCTTC. This encodes CASSQEERGRLYYGYTF.

The V gene is TRBV9, the J gene TRBJ2-2; TRBD2 aligns across 8 bases. Germline-derived CDR1 and CDR2 are SGDLS and YYNGEE. CDR3 size: 16 residues. V trimming: 3 bases; J trimming: 4 bases; junction bases outside the gene matches: 8. CDR3 nucleotide sequence: TGTGCCAGCAGCGGACGGCTAGCGGGTTTCACCGGGGAGCTGTTTTTT. Translation: CASSGRLAGFTGELFF.